This is a list of T cell receptor beta chains from one sample in a study of radiotherapy plus CTLA-4 blockade in lung cancer. Clones were sequenced by immunoSEQ multiplex PCR, and TCRdb holds only the in-frame ones, with some missing. The sample contains tens of thousands of clones, less than 75% of which appear only once. The specimen was peripheral blood, collected from a patient treated with radiotherapy plus ipilimumab. Receptor source: a human donor with non-small cell lung cancer who had stable disease on radiotherapy plus ipilimumab. Each CDR3 is given with its conserved first and last residue. A D gene is named only where the DNA matches it firmly. A clone size is listed for some rows: how often the clone was seen (once, few, many), or a class if it is expanded.

TRBV5-4,.,TRBD2,TRBJ2-3,16,CASRPGTSGTKDTQYF,TGTGCCAGCAGACCCGGGACTAGCGGGACAAAAGATACGCAGTATTTT
TRBV6-1,.,TRBD2,TRBJ2-7,15,CASSVLAGAPHEQYF,TGTGCCAGCAGTGTTTTAGCGGGAGCCCCTCACGAGCAGTACTTC
TRBV19,.,.,TRBJ2-2,15,CASSIRQAATGELFF,TGTGCCAGTAGTATCCGACAGGCTGCCACCGGGGAGCTGTTTTTT
TRBV20-1,.,.,TRBJ2-7,10,CSARRYEQYF,TGCAGTGCTAGACGGTACGAGCAGTACTTC
TRBV28,.,TRBD2,TRBJ2-7,14,CASIPSGPSYEQYF,TGTGCCAGCATCCCTAGCGGGCCCTCCTACGAGCAGTACTTC
TRBV19,.,.,TRBJ2-2,17,CASSIDMTRGSYGELFF,TGTGCCAGTAGTATAGATATGACGAGAGGATCCTACGGGGAGCTGTTTTTT
TRBV19,.,TRBD1,TRBJ1-1,14,CASSIRDRATEAFF,TGTGCCAGTAGTATCCGGGACAGGGCCACTGAAGCTTTCTTT
TRBV7-2,.,TRBD1,TRBJ1-2,15,CASSLASGGSYGYTF,TGTGCCAGCAGCTTAGCGTCAGGGGGCAGCTATGGCTACACCTTC
TRBV7-9,.,.,TRBJ2-7,15,CASSLRTPLLHEQYF,TGTGCCAGCAGCTTAAGGACGCCGTTACTCCACGAGCAGTACTTC
TRBV7-9,.,.,TRBJ2-3,15,CASSSTAWGTDTQYF,TGTGCCAGCAGCTCGACAGCCTGGGGCACAGATACGCAGTATTTT
TRBV6-1,.,.,TRBJ1-2,14,CASSEFGGDYGYTF,TGTGCCAGCAGTGAATTCGGAGGGGACTATGGCTACACCTTC
TRBV6-6,.,TRBD2,TRBJ2-7,16,CASSRTHSGSSYEQYF,TGTGCCAGCAGTCGAACCCATAGCGGGAGTTCCTACGAGCAGTACTTC
TRBV7-8,.,TRBD2,TRBJ2-2,14,CASAGLSNTGELFF,TGTGCCAGCGCGGGACTATCAAACACCGGGGAGCTGTTTTTT
TRBV27,.,TRBD2,TRBJ2-1,18,CASVIRRAGGGPLNEQFF,TGTGCCAGCGTTATCCGGCGGGCGGGAGGAGGGCCTCTCAATGAGCAGTTCTTC
TRBV6-5,.,TRBD2,TRBJ2-1,13,CASRRLGGNEQFF,TGTGCCAGCAGGCGATTGGGAGGGAATGAGCAGTTCTTC
TRBV28,once,.,TRBJ2-5,15,CASSLLLRPQETQYF,TGTGCCAGCAGTCTACTCTTACGGCCCCAAGAGACCCAGTACTTC
TRBV13,.,TRBD2,TRBJ2-1,16,CASSAYTSGSPNEQFF,TGTGCCAGCAGCGCCTACACTAGCGGGAGTCCCAATGAGCAGTTCTTC
TRBV7-9,.,.,TRBJ2-3,11,CASSFSDTQYF,TGTGCCAGCAGCTTTTCTGATACGCAGTATTTT
TRBV7-9,.,TRBD2,TRBJ2-1,16,CASSLEGGSGYNEQFF,TGTGCCAGCAGCTTAGAGGGCGGGAGTGGGTACAATGAGCAGTTCTTC
TRBV19,.,.,TRBJ1-2,11,CASSIALGYTF,TGTGCCAGTAGTATAGCCCTCGGCTACACCTTC
TRBV27,.,.,TRBJ2-5,14,CASSSGEGRETQYF,TGTGCCAGCAGTTCCGGTGAGGGCCGAGAGACCCAGTACTTC
TRBV7-9,.,TRBD1,TRBJ2-6,17,CASGAGTGLSGANVLTF,TGTGCCAGCGGGGCTGGGACAGGGCTATCTGGGGCCAACGTCCTGACTTTC
TRBV5-8,.,.,TRBJ1-5,15,CASSFKRGSNQPQHF,TGTGCCAGCAGCTTTAAAAGGGGAAGCAATCAGCCCCAGCATTTT
TRBV6-5,.,.,TRBJ2-1,16,CASSYTPTNTYNEQFF,TGTGCCAGCAGTTACACCCCGACTAATACCTACAATGAGCAGTTCTTC
TRBV6-1,.,.,TRBJ2-7,15,CASSLRDTNPYEQYF,TGTGCCAGCAGCCTCCGGGACACCAACCCCTACGAGCAGTACTTC
TRBV25-1,.,.,TRBJ1-5,17,CASSANLGGNSNQPQHF,TGTGCCAGCAGTGCGAACCTAGGGGGGAATAGCAATCAGCCCCAGCATTTT
TRBV5-6,few,TRBD2,TRBJ2-2,17,CASSLMVGREGTGELFF,TGTGCCAGCAGCTTGATGGTGGGACGGGAGGGGACCGGGGAGCTGTTTTTT
TRBV19,few,TRBD2,TRBJ2-1,15,CASSSRTSPLPEQFF,TGTGCCAGTAGCTCCCGGACTAGCCCGCTCCCTGAGCAGTTCTTC
TRBV30,.,.,TRBJ2-7,12,CAWGVSSYEQYF,TGTGCCTGGGGGGTTAGCTCCTACGAGCAGTACTTC
TRBV6-5,.,.,TRBJ2-3,15,CASSSGWASTDTQYF,TGTGCCAGCAGTTCCGGGTGGGCTAGCACAGATACGCAGTATTTT
TRBV10-3,.,.,TRBJ2-7,20,CAISAPLTGGKTSGSYEQYF,TGTGCCATCAGTGCGCCCCTGACAGGGGGCAAGACTAGCGGTTCCTACGAGCAGTACTTC